Listed below are T cell receptor beta chains from one sample, sequenced in a study of T cell responses to AZD1222 COVID-19 vaccine. The method was immunoSEQ multiplex PCR; TCRdb's version includes in-frame clones alone and lacks a portion of them. The sample includes 160,000 or so clones, approximately 94% of them seen just once. Sequenced here: peripheral blood, sampled 28 days after the second AZD1222 dose. The receptors come from an adult who received the AZD1222 COVID-19 vaccine. Each CDR3 is given with its conserved first and last residue. Each record gives: CDR3 protein, CDR3 DNA, clone size, D gene, V gene, J gene. D genes are given only for firm matches. Only part of the rows carry a size: once, few, many, or a class if the clone is expanded.

CDR3: CASSPLAGVSYEQYF
DNA: TGTGCCAGCAGCCCACTAGCGGGAGTTAGCTACGAGCAGTACTTC
size: once
D: TRBD2
V: TRBV7-2
J: TRBJ2-7

CDR3: CASSTRTAWYQHF
DNA: TGTGCCAGCAGCACCCGGACAGCCTGGTACCAGCATTTT
size: NA
D: NA
V: TRBV7-8
J: TRBJ1-5

CDR3: CASSLGYLAGLSGANVLTF
DNA: TGTGCCAGCAGCTTGGGGTACCTAGCGGGACTGTCTGGGGCCAACGTCCTGACTTTC
size: NA
D: TRBD2
V: TRBV11-2
J: TRBJ2-6

CDR3: CASSQFSAQGDTQYF
DNA: TGCGCCAGCAGCCAATTTAGCGCCCAGGGAGATACGCAGTATTTT
size: once
D: NA
V: TRBV4-1
J: TRBJ2-3

CDR3: CASSFSADTQYF
DNA: TGTGCCAGCAGTTTTAGCGCCGATACGCAGTATTTT
size: NA
D: NA
V: TRBV12-3/TRBV12-4
J: TRBJ2-3

CDR3: CASSELGYEQYF
DNA: TGCGCCAGCAGTGAGTTGGGCTACGAGCAGTACTTC
size: NA
D: NA
V: TRBV10-1
J: TRBJ2-7

CDR3: CASSLTGQHMNTEAFF
DNA: TGTGCCAGCAGCTTAACGGGACAGCACATGAACACTGAAGCTTTCTTT
size: NA
D: TRBD1
V: TRBV7-8
J: TRBJ1-1

CDR3: CASSLVVAEYEQYF
DNA: TGTGCCAGCAGCTTAGTCGTGGCCGAATACGAGCAGTACTTC
size: NA
D: NA
V: TRBV7-2
J: TRBJ2-7

CDR3: CASRRQGTSNTIYF
DNA: TGTGCCAGCAGAAGACAGGGAACTTCAAACACCATATATTTT
size: NA
D: TRBD1
V: TRBV6-5
J: TRBJ1-3

CDR3: CASSLGHLNTEAFF
DNA: TGTGCCAGCAGCCTGGGACACTTGAACACTGAAGCTTTCTTT
size: NA
D: NA
V: TRBV5-6
J: TRBJ1-1

CDR3: CAISELVNEQFF
DNA: TGTGCCATCAGTGAACTCGTCAATGAGCAGTTCTTC
size: NA
D: NA
V: TRBV10-3
J: TRBJ2-1

CDR3: CASSGVGGSANQPQHF
DNA: TGTGCCAGCAGTGGCGTAGGCGGCAGCGCCAATCAGCCCCAGCATTTT
size: NA
D: NA
V: TRBV6-1
J: TRBJ1-5

CDR3: CAISGIDAGETDTQYF
DNA: TGTGCCATCAGTGGTATCGATGCGGGAGAGACAGATACGCAGTATTTT
size: once
D: TRBD2
V: TRBV10-3
J: TRBJ2-3

CDR3: CASNTRIFGTGELFF
DNA: TGTGCCAGTAATACACGCATTTTTGGGACCGGGGAGCTGTTTTTT
size: NA
D: NA
V: TRBV19
J: TRBJ2-2

CDR3: CASSSDRSPWEQYF
DNA: TGTGCCAGCAGCTCGGACAGATCCCCCTGGGAGCAGTACTTC
size: NA
D: NA
V: TRBV6-5
J: TRBJ2-7

CDR3: CASKGPRTSGYEQYF
DNA: TGTGCCAGCAAGGGACCGAGGACTAGCGGCTACGAGCAGTACTTC
size: NA
D: TRBD2
V: TRBV7-2
J: TRBJ2-7

CDR3: CASSPLKGASLMNTEAFF
DNA: TGTGCCAGCAGCCCCCTGAAAGGGGCCAGCCTAATGAACACTGAAGCTTTCTTT
size: NA
D: NA
V: TRBV7-9
J: TRBJ1-1

CDR3: CASSQMGAYNEQFF
DNA: TGTGCCAGCAGCCAAATGGGGGCCTACAATGAGCAGTTCTTC
size: NA
D: NA
V: TRBV6-2/TRBV6-3
J: TRBJ2-1

CDR3: CASSVQVSGNTIYF
DNA: TGTGCCAGCAGCGTACAGGTATCTGGAAACACCATATATTTT
size: NA
D: NA
V: TRBV9
J: TRBJ1-3

CDR3: CASSLALGTGNEKLFF
DNA: TGTGCCAGCAGCTTAGCTTTGGGGACAGGGAATGAAAAACTGTTTTTT
size: NA
D: TRBD1
V: TRBV7-9
J: TRBJ1-4

CDR3: CATSDAGLAGGPGRNTGELFF
DNA: TGTGCCACCAGTGATGCTGGACTAGCGGGAGGGCCAGGACGTAACACCGGGGAGCTGTTTTTT
size: NA
D: TRBD2
V: TRBV24-1
J: TRBJ2-2

CDR3: CASTTGGVGTDTQYF
DNA: TGTGCCAGCACGACAGGGGGTGTGGGCACAGATACGCAGTATTTT
size: NA
D: TRBD1
V: TRBV2
J: TRBJ2-3

CDR3: CASSIGDSKNEQFF
DNA: TGTGCCAGTAGTATCGGGGACTCTAAAAATGAGCAGTTCTTC
size: NA
D: NA
V: TRBV19
J: TRBJ2-1